A single sample gave rise to the 19 T cell receptor beta chains below, sequenced in a study of Graves' ophthalmopathy and Graves' hyperthyroidism. RNA transcripts were the source from which TCR beta CDR3 regions were amplified. In the first round, RT-PCR was carried out with HTBI primers, and a multiplex PCR formed the second round. TCRdb reanalysed the multiplex PCR reads using MiXCR and keeps one entry per CDR3 protein. The sample gives hundreds of thousands of distinct CDR3 sequences, 22% of which show up once; approximately 6.5% is in the top ten. The sequencing sample was made of peripheral blood. These receptors were collected from a young woman with stable Graves' hyperthyroidism. Some clones in this sample may be carry-over from other donors' samples.

This clonotype was observed at least ten times. This sequence joins TRBV15 and TRBJ2-2, with TRBD1 matching 9 bases. The CDR3 is 16 residues long. J lost 7 bases, V lost 0 bases, and 6 bases had no gene match. The germline CDR1 and CDR2 sequences are LNHNV and YYDKDF (reference sequence). CDR3 sequence (DNA): TGTGCCACCAGCAGAGAGTTACAGGGGGCGAGCGGGGAGCTGTTTTTT. It encodes CATSRELQGASGELFF.

This clonotype was seen at least ten times. V and J are TRBV12-3 or TRBV12-4 and TRBJ2-5; 9 bases align to TRBD1. The CDR3 consists of 15 residues. The V and J ends lost 5 bases and 3 bases, in that order; junction bases with no gene match: 7. CDR3 loop: CASSPGTGKKETQYF. CDR3 DNA sequence: TGTGCCAGCAGTCCCGGGACAGGGAAAAAAGAGACCCAGTACTTC.

The sample holds many counts of this clonotype. The chain joins TRBV28 to TRBJ1-2; D possibly corresponds to TRBD1 (6 bases). The V and J ends lost 7 bases and 4 bases respectively, with 19 bases between them. The CDR3 spans 15 residues. Germline CDR1 reads MDHEN; CDR2 reads SYDVKM. The CDR3 sequence: CASTLEGGAFYGYTF. CDR3 nucleotides: TGTGCCAGCACCCTTGAGGGGGGCGCGTTCTATGGCTACACCTTC.

This clonotype came up many times. This chain uses TRBV10-3 with TRBJ2-7; D not certain. Between the trimmed V and J ends, which lost 3 bases and 2 bases, there was a span of 11 bases. Germline CDR1 is ENHRY and CDR2 is SYGVKD. This CDR3 has 14 residues. This chain's CDR3 is CAISDKGATYEQYF. In DNA form, the CDR3 reads TGTGCCATCAGTGACAAGGGTGCGACCTACGAGCAGTACTTC.

There are a few counts of this clonotype. The CDR3 spells CASSIRSGANVLTF. For the CDR3, the DNA is TGTGCCAGCAGCATAAGATCTGGGGCCAACGTCCTGACTTTC. The chain has TRBV12-3 or TRBV12-4 and TRBJ2-6; no clear D. CDR3 length: 14 amino acids. Trimming pared 6 bases from V and 1 base from J, leaving 7 bases between.

This clonotype was seen a handful of times. The chain is built from TRBV6-1 and TRBJ1-2; a possible D gene is TRBD1 (5 bases). CDR1 MNHNS and CDR2 SASEGT come from the germline V gene. V was cut by 7 bases and J by 4 bases, with 13 bases left in between. The CDR3 sequence is 13 residues long. The CDR3 sequence: CASTGDELYGYTF. Here the CDR3 DNA reads TGTGCCAGCACCGGGGACGAGCTCTATGGCTACACCTTC.

This clonotype was recorded many times. This sequence joins TRBV6-1 and TRBJ2-5; weak D call: TRBD2 (6 bases). Germline CDR1 reads MNHNS; CDR2 reads SASEGT. V was pared by 2 bases and J by 4 bases, with 14 bases between. This CDR3 is built from 15 residues. CDR3 region: CASSEPTRGRETQYF. CDR3 DNA sequence: TGTGCCAGCAGTGAACCGACTAGGGGCCGAGAGACCCAGTACTTC.

This clonotype came up a few times. The rearrangement joins TRBV4-3 to TRBJ1-2; maybe TRBD1 (5 bases). This CDR3 region has 15 residues. Germline values: CDR1 LGHNA, CDR2 YSLEER. Trimming pared 3 bases from V and 4 bases from J, leaving 15 bases between. The chain's CDR3 is CASSQVGQETYGYTF. The CDR3 DNA follows: TGCGCCAGCAGCCAGGTCGGACAAGAGACCTATGGCTACACCTTC.

This chain's CDR3 is CASSFLESEQYF. The CDR3 DNA sequence: TGTGCCAGCAGTTTTTTGGAATCGGAGCAGTACTTC. This chain connects TRBV12-3 or TRBV12-4 to TRBJ2-7; D unclear. Trimming cost V 3 bases and J 7 bases, with 10 bases left between them. The CDR3 has 12 residues.

This clonotype was seen a few times. This sequence joins TRBV19 and TRBJ2-7; 7 positions match TRBD2. Germline lookup yields CDR1 LNHDA and CDR2 SQIVND (reference sequence). V trimming: 10 bases; J trimming: 2 bases; junction bases outside the gene matches: 8. The CDR3 is 13 amino acids. CDR3 region: CATWGGGTYEQYF. In nucleotides, the CDR3 is TGTGCCACCTGGGGGGGGGGGACCTACGAGCAGTACTTC.

This clonotype was observed a single time. The chain couples TRBV12-3 or TRBV12-4 to TRBJ2-5; D may be TRBD1 (6 bases). V was cut by 3 bases and J by 0 bases, with 11 bases left in between. The length of the CDR3 is 15 residues. The CDR3 bases are TGTGCCAGCAGTTTTCGGGACACCTACCAAGAGACCCAGTACTTC. Translated: CASSFRDTYQETQYF.

This clonotype was found many times. The V gene is TRBV5-1, the J gene TRBJ2-7; D gene unclear. The V end lost 4 bases, the J end lost 3 bases, and 17 bases lay between the germline ends. Germline assignment: CDR1 SGHRS and CDR2 YFSETQ. The CDR3 runs to 15 residues. The CDR3 bases are TGCGCCAGCAGCCCGAGAAATAGGATCTTCTACGAGCAGTACTTC. Translated, it gives CASSPRNRIFYEQYF.

V and J are TRBV19 and TRBJ1-2; possibly TRBD1 for D (5 bases). Germline V gives CDR1 LNHDA, CDR2 SQIVND (reference sequence). The CDR3 length is 15 residues. Trimming cost V 6 bases and J 4 bases, with 18 bases left between them. CDR3 amino acids: CASSKGTSSLYGYTF. CDR3 DNA sequence: TGTGCCAGTAGCAAAGGGACCAGCTCCCTCTATGGCTACACCTTC.

This clonotype has a count of ten or more. The CDR3 end shows no conserved phenylalanine or tryptophan, and so a read error is likely. The chain recombines TRBV6-5 with TRBJ1-1; D possibly corresponds to TRBD1 (5 bases). Germline V gene data show CDR1 as MNHEY and CDR2 as SVGAGI. V was clipped by 5 bases and J by 0 bases, with 13 bases between them. The CDR3 contains 15 residues. The CDR3 is CASSTRGAMNTEAFL. In DNA form, the CDR3 reads TGTGCCAGCAGTACACGAGGGGCCATGAACACTGAAGCTTTCCTT.

The sample holds many counts of this clonotype. The rearrangement joins TRBV19 to TRBJ2-2; D remains unclear. In germline, CDR1 is LNHDA, CDR2 SQIVND (reference sequence). Trimming pared 6 bases from V and 6 bases from J, leaving 8 bases between. CDR3 length: 12 residues. CDR3 protein: CASRDNPGELFF. CDR3 nucleotides: TGTGCCAGTAGGGATAACCCCGGGGAGCTGTTTTTT.

This clonotype was detected many times. The junction does not match germline at one end; this may be a read error. V and J are TRBV12-3 or TRBV12-4 and TRBJ2-4, with D perhaps matching TRBD1 or TRBD2 (6 bases each). The CDR3 extends over 14 amino acids. CDR3 sequence (DNA): TGTGCCAGCAGGACGAGGGGGGCTTTGAACATTAAGTACTTC. Residues: CASRTRGALNIKYF.

V is TRBV12-3 or TRBV12-4 and J is TRBJ2-7, with D maybe TRBD1 (5 bases). There are 12 residues in the CDR3. V lost 6 bases and J 3 bases, leaving 9 bases between the germline ends. The CDR3 DNA is TGTGCCAGCAGCGACAGTAACTACGAGCAGTACTTC. Its translation is CASSDSNYEQYF.

This clonotype was counted between two and nine times. This sequence joins TRBV25-1 and TRBJ2-7, with D perhaps matching TRBD2 (5 bases). Germline assignment: CDR1 MGHDK and CDR2 SYGVNS. This CDR3 region has 15 residues. Trimming shortened V by 1 base and J by 5 bases, and 15 bases separated the two germline ends. CDR3 nucleotide sequence: TGTGCCAGCAGTGAATTGGGTAGCGTCCCCCACGAGCAGTACTTC. This gives the protein CASSELGSVPHEQYF.

This clonotype was counted many times. The gene calls are TRBV6-5 and TRBJ1-3; TRBD1 is a possible D gene (6 bases). Trimming removed 6 bases at V and 9 bases at J, with 15 bases between. Per germline, CDR1 MNHEY and CDR2 SVGAGI. The CDR3 extends over 13 amino acids. CDR3 DNA: TGTGCCAGCAGCCCGGGACAAGGTTTCACCATATATTTT. This gives the protein CASSPGQGFTIYF.